The present entry profiles one TCR beta chain with its context. From germline, CDR1 is LGHDT and CDR2 YNNKEL (reference sequence). The CDR3 spans 12 residues. V lost 0 bases to trimming and J lost 9 bases, with 8 bases between them. The data were obtained in a study of control samples from healthy donors and cancer patients. Using immunoSEQ multiplex PCR, the repertoire was profiled, and TCRdb retains in-frame clones only, with some absent. The sample gives fewer than 150,000 clones, more than 80% of which show up once; 2% to 3% is in the top ten. The rearrangement joins TRBV3-1 (or the pseudogene TRBV3-2) to TRBJ1-1, with a tentative D call TRBD1 (5 bases). The specimen sequenced was blood. This clonotype originated in a man between 18 and 29 years old in good health. CDR3 sequence reads: CASSQEGGKAFF. The CDR3 DNA reads TGTGCCAGCAGCCAAGAGGGGGGGAAAGCTTTCTTT.